Each of the 27 T cell receptor beta chains below was sequenced from the same sample in a study of OX40 agonist ivuxolimab in advanced cancers. Produced via immunoSEQ multiplex PCR; TCRdb's table is partial and in-frame only. The data hold 30,000 to 40,000 clones, with 70% to 85% observed a single time. The material sequenced was CD4+ or CD8+ T cells sorted from blood, taken in a trial of the OX40 agonist ivuxolimab. The source is an adult with an advanced solid tumor such as melanoma, head and neck, liver or kidney cancer.

The genes are TRBV28 and TRBJ1-6; no clear D. This CDR3 has 14 amino acids. Per germline, CDR1 MDHEN and CDR2 SYDVKM. The V end lost 3 bases, the J end lost 7 bases, and 10 bases lay between the germline ends. DNA of the CDR3: TGTGCCAGCAGTTTTCTTCCGGGAAATTCACCCCTCCACTTT. This encodes CASSFLPGNSPLHF. The variable domain in full, with the rest retrieved from reference TRBV28 and TRBJ1-6, is DVKVTQSSRYLVKRTGEKVFLECVQDMDHENMFWYRQDPGLGLRLIYFSYDVKMKEKGDIPEGYSVSREKKERFSLILESASTNQTSMYLCASSFLPGNSPLHFGNGTRLTVT.

The chain joins TRBV19 to TRBJ1-6; the D is unclear. The V end was cut by 5 bases, the J end by 6 bases, with 17 bases between. From germline, CDR1 is LNHDA and CDR2 SQIVND (reference sequence). The CDR3 contains 16 residues. The chain's CDR3 is CASSATGSVSNSPLHF. As DNA, the CDR3 is TGTGCCAGTAGTGCAACCGGATCAGTTTCTAATTCACCCCTCCACTTT. Using reference TRBV19 and TRBJ1-6 for the parts outside the CDR3, the full variable domain is DGGITQSPKYLFRKEGQNVTLSCEQNLNHDAMYWYRQDPGQGLRLIYYSQIVNDFQKGDIAEGYSVSREKKESFPLTVTSAQKNPTAFYLCASSATGSVSNSPLHFGNGTRLTVT.

This chain uses TRBV18 with TRBJ1-1; D gene ambiguous. This CDR3 is 13 amino acids long. The V end lost 3 bases, the J end lost 0 bases, and 5 bases lay between the germline ends. Germline-derived CDR1 and CDR2 are KGHSH and LQKENI. The CDR3 bases are TGTGCCAGCTCACCCGCGGTGAACACTGAAGCTTTCTTT. It encodes CASSPAVNTEAFF.

The V call is TRBV6-5, the J call TRBJ1-1; D remains unclear. This CDR3 has 13 residues. In germline, CDR1 is MNHEY, CDR2 SVGAGI. V lost 5 bases, J lost 0 bases, and 7 bases lay in between. CDR3: CASSVGVNTEAFF. CDR3 sequence (DNA): TGTGCCAGCAGTGTCGGAGTGAACACTGAAGCTTTCTTT.

The chain couples TRBV6-5 to TRBJ1-4; weak D call: TRBD1 (5 bases). The CDR3 has 14 residues. Trimming removed 6 bases from V and 6 bases from J, with 14 bases in between. The germline CDR1 and CDR2 sequences are MNHEY and SVGAGI. The CDR3 loop reads CASRKTENYEKLFF. The CDR3 nucleotides read TGTGCCAGCAGGAAGACAGAGAATTATGAAAAACTGTTTTTT.

The chain couples TRBV15 to TRBJ2-4; D is unresolved. V lost 3 bases, J lost 0 bases, and 12 bases lay in between. The CDR3 runs to 16 residues. Germline CDR1 reads LNHNV; CDR2 reads YYDKDF (reference sequence). The CDR3 reads CATSSPSGTAKNIQYF. DNA of the CDR3: TGTGCCACCAGCAGTCCCTCGGGCACAGCCAAAAACATTCAGTACTTC.

This clone has just a few counts. The V and J genes are TRBV5-6 and TRBJ1-6; D not resolved. CDR3 length: 13 residues. Trimming took 4 bases from V and 9 from J, leaving 11 bases between them. The germline V gene has CDR1 SGHDT and CDR2 YYEEEE. The CDR3: CASSGRAGSPLHF. CDR3 in DNA: TGTGCCAGCAGCGGGAGGGCCGGTTCACCCCTCCACTTT.

The CDR3 DNA sequence: TGTGCCAGCAGTGAGCGCTTAAGGGATGGCTACACCTTC. Its translation: CASSERLRDGYTF. This sequence joins TRBV6-1 and TRBJ1-2; D uncertain. Germline lookup yields CDR1 MNHNS and CDR2 SASEGT. Trimming removed 3 bases at V and 6 bases at J, with 11 bases between. The CDR3 covers 13 residues.

The chain carries TRBV4-1 and TRBJ2-3; TRBD2 matches at 12 bases. V was clipped by 4 bases and J by 3 bases; unmatched bases: 17. Germline V CDR1 and CDR2: MGHRA, YSYEKL. The CDR3 length is 20 residues. Here the CDR3 DNA reads TGCGCCAGCAGCCGATCCCTTCCGGCTAGCGGGGGGGCCTATACAGATACGCAGTATTTT. This codes for CASSRSLPASGGAYTDTQYF.

This clone appeared a few times. This chain uses TRBV6-5 with TRBJ2-4, with D perhaps being TRBD1 or TRBD2 (5 bases each). V lost 0 bases and J lost 5, with 14 bases in between. Germline CDR1 reads MNHEY; CDR2 reads SVGAGI. There are 16 residues in the CDR3. CDR3 coding DNA: TGTGCCAGCAGTTACTCGAATGGGATGGGGGAAAACATTCAGTACTTC. This codes for CASSYSNGMGENIQYF.

The chain joins TRBV10-2 to TRBJ2-2, with unresolved D. The germline V gene has CDR1 WSHSY and CDR2 SAAADI. This CDR3 contains 15 residues. Trimming stripped 8 bases from V and 6 bases from J, with 19 bases between. The DNA for the CDR3 is TGCGCCAGCCGGAACCTCAACCTATCCCCCGGGGAGCTGTTTTTT. This encodes CASRNLNLSPGELFF.

This sequence joins TRBV5-1 and TRBJ2-2; D gene uncertain. This CDR3 spans 13 amino acids. The germline V gene encodes CDR1 SGHRS and CDR2 YFSETQ. Trimming shortened V by 0 bases and J by 1 base, and 1 base separated the two germline ends. CDR3 residues: CASSLGNTGELFF. For the CDR3, the DNA is TGCGCCAGCAGCTTGGGGAACACCGGGGAGCTGTTTTTT. Variable domain in full (rest from reference TRBV5-1 and TRBJ2-2): KAGVTQTPRYLIKTRGQQVTLSCSPISGHRSVSWYQQTPGQGLQFLFEYFSETQRNKGNFPGRFSGRQFSNSRSEMNVSTLELGDSALYLCASSLGNTGELFFGEGSRLTVL.

The chain is built from TRBV10-3 and TRBJ2-1; D not certain. Germline V gene sequence: CDR1 ENHRY, CDR2 SYGVKD. V lost 8 bases to trimming and J lost 9 bases, with 17 bases between them. This CDR3 comprises 13 residues. CDR3 coding DNA: TGTGCCATCGGTCTCCAGTCGTCTGCTGAGCAGTTCTTC. Translated: CAIGLQSSAEQFF.

The chain couples TRBV18 to TRBJ1-3, with 9 bases matching TRBD1. Looked up from germline, CDR1 is KGHSH and CDR2 is LQKENI. The CDR3 is 16 amino acids. After removal of 6 bases from V and 8 bases from J, the junction contained 14 bases not matched to a gene. CDR3 nucleotide sequence: TGTGCCAGCTCGTCCGGACAGGGGAGAATGTGGGACACCATATATTTT. Protein sequence: CASSSGQGRMWDTIYF.

The genes are TRBV2 and TRBJ2-3; 10 bases are shared with TRBD2. The CDR3 spans 14 residues. Germline V gives CDR1 SNHLY, CDR2 FYNNEI. The J segment lost 0 bases and the V segment lost 11 bases, leaving 5 bases of the junction unmatched. In nucleotides, the CDR3 is TGTGCCGGAAAGCGGGGGGGTAGCACAGATACGCAGTATTTT. Residues: CAGKRGGSTDTQYF.

This rearrangement joins TRBV7-8 to TRBJ1-1, with TRBD1 identical over 9 bases. CDR3 length: 16 residues. V was pared by 5 bases and J by 5 bases, with 12 bases of the junction left unmatched. Looked up from germline, CDR1 is SGHVS and CDR2 is FQNEAQ. The CDR3 region is CASSSVPGQGRTEAFF. CDR3 nucleotide sequence: TGTGCCAGCAGCAGCGTCCCGGGACAGGGTCGAACTGAAGCTTTCTTT.

The chain links TRBV6-5 to TRBJ1-1; 7 nucleotides align to TRBD1. Trimming cost V 5 bases and J 4 bases; bases outside gene matches: 4. The CDR3 loop spans 13 amino acids. Germline V gene lookup returns CDR1 MNHEY and CDR2 SVGAGI. The CDR3 reads CASSNTGATEAFF. The DNA of the CDR3 is TGTGCCAGCAGTAATACAGGGGCCACTGAAGCTTTCTTT.

The rearrangement joins TRBV2 to TRBJ2-7; 9 bases match TRBD1. The germline gives CDR1 SNHLY, CDR2 FYNNEI. The length of the CDR3 is 15 residues. J lost 6 bases, V lost 5 bases, and 11 bases had no gene match. For the CDR3, the DNA is TGTGCCAGCAGTACCGGGGGGACAGGGACTTCCGAGCAGTACGTC. It yields the protein CASSTGGTGTSEQYV.

The rearrangement links TRBV30 to TRBJ2-7; no reliable D call. Germline CDR1 reads GTSNPN; CDR2 reads SVGIG (reference sequence). CDR3 length equals 14 residues. The V end was cut by 3 bases, the J end by 0 bases, with 12 bases between. In nucleotides, the CDR3 is TGTGCCTGGAGAGTGAGAGGCGGCTCCTACGAGCAGTACTTC. Translation gives CAWRVRGGSYEQYF.

This chain uses TRBV19 with TRBJ1-1; no reliable D call. Per the germline V gene, CDR1 is LNHDA and CDR2 is SQIVND (reference sequence). This CDR3 contains 13 residues. Trimming left V 5 bases short and J 3 bases short, with 10 bases between. This CDR3 reads CASSREGYTEAFF. In DNA form, the CDR3 reads TGTGCCAGTAGTCGAGAGGGATACACTGAAGCTTTCTTT.

This chain joins TRBV6-5 and TRBJ1-5; D is possibly TRBD1 (5 bases). Germline-derived CDR1 and CDR2 are MNHEY and SVGAGI. Trimming stripped 4 bases from V and 5 bases from J, with 9 bases between. The CDR3 loop spans 13 amino acids. The CDR3 DNA reads as TGTGCCAGCAGTTGGGACGGCGATCAGCCCCAGCATTTT. Translated: CASSWDGDQPQHF.

The genes are TRBV11-2 and TRBJ2-2, with 9 bases that match TRBD1. The CDR3 sequence is 17 residues long. V trimming: 4 bases; J trimming: 6 bases; junction bases outside the gene matches: 12. CDR1 and CDR2 (germline): SGHAT, FQNNGV. CDR3 DNA sequence: TGTGCCAGCAGCTCTAAATCCGGGACAGGGAAATCCGGGGAGCTGTTTTTT. Translating gives CASSSKSGTGKSGELFF.

There are a few counts of this clone. The V gene is TRBV14, the J gene TRBJ1-3; a weak D match, TRBD1 (5 bases). Per the germline V gene, CDR1 is SGHDN and CDR2 is FVKESK. V gave up 5 bases and J gave up 0 bases, with 11 bases separating them. This CDR3 has 15 residues. The chain's CDR3 is CASSWRQGSGNTIYF. In DNA, the CDR3 is TGTGCCAGCAGCTGGCGTCAGGGCTCTGGAAACACCATATATTTT.

This chain links TRBV27 with TRBJ1-2; D not resolved. The germline V gene has CDR1 MNHEY and CDR2 SMNVEV (reference sequence). The CDR3 runs to 16 residues. V shed 6 bases and J shed 6 bases, with 23 bases lying between them. The CDR3 sequence is CASSPLSRSRSNGYTF. The CDR3 DNA sequence: TGTGCCAGCAGCCCGTTGTCCCGTAGCAGGTCGAATGGCTACACCTTC.

The chain carries TRBV13 and TRBJ1-1; 8 bases are a match to TRBD1. The CDR3 loop spans 19 amino acids. CDR1 PRHDT and CDR2 FYEKMQ come from the germline V gene (reference sequence). After removal of 1 base from V and 0 bases from J, the junction contained 13 bases not matched to a gene. CDR3 DNA sequence: TGTGCCAGCAGCTTAGATGGGCTTGGACAGGGATACATGAACACTGAAGCTTTCTTT. Its protein is CASSLDGLGQGYMNTEAFF.

This sequence joins TRBV9 and TRBJ2-3, with TRBD2 identical over 14 bases. V lost 3 bases, J lost 7 bases, and 7 bases stayed unmatched. There are 16 residues in the CDR3. Per the germline V gene, CDR1 is SGDLS and CDR2 is YYNGEE. The CDR3 DNA sequence: TGTGCCAGCAGCGCTACTGGGACTAGCGGGGGCCATACGCAGTATTTT. Protein sequence: CASSATGTSGGHTQYF.

The chain combines TRBV6-1 with TRBJ1-3; D call uncertain. Germline V gene lookup returns CDR1 MNHNS and CDR2 SASEGT. The CDR3 is 14 residues long. Trimming took 6 bases from V and 0 from J, leaving 9 bases between them. As DNA, the CDR3 is TGTGCCAGCAGCCGATCGGGCTCTGGAAACACCATATATTTT. It yields the protein CASSRSGSGNTIYF.